The clone carrying this T cell receptor (beta chain) has more than one count but fewer than ten. The antigen remains undetermined. The data derive from a study of cytotoxic CD8 clonotypes in ibrutinib-treated CLL. Study results and caveats: Contraction or stability on treatment was seen for public clonotypes, which were uncommon.

Germline V gives CDR1 MNHEY, CDR2 SVGAGI. Losses at the gene ends were 6 bases for V and 8 bases for J; bases not matched to a gene: 12. CDR3 length: 14 residues. TCRdb keeps only in-frame clones here, not all; method: immunoSEQ multiplex PCR. The table records about 300,000 clones, 67% of them present only once. The receptor comes from a human donor with chronic lymphocytic leukemia. The chain joins TRBV6-5 to TRBJ1-2, with TRBD1 matching 7 bases. The sequenced sample was PBMCs, obtained after 36 months of ibrutinib treatment. CDR3 residues: CASRTITGEYGYTF. The CDR3 nucleotides read TGTGCCAGCAGAACAATTACAGGGGAGTACGGCTACACCTTC.